This T cell receptor (beta chain) stems from a study of blood T cells in healthy people across ages. The use of a sample-barcoded 5' primer and a J-beta primer mix characterized a second PCR of about 7 to 12 cycles. TCRdb processed the 5' RACE reads anew with MiXCR; each CDR3 protein has one entry. The top ten clones hold around 10% of a sample with 540,000 or so distinct CDR3 sequences, under 30% of them seen once. The CDR3 totals 15 residues. The V and J ends lost 3 bases and 2 bases respectively, with 11 bases between them. Germline CDR1 LNHDA, CDR2 SQIVND (reference sequence). The data were also submitted as part of a second study, on T cells of mothers and their children.

The chain links TRBV19 to TRBJ2-1; D may match TRBD1 or TRBD2 (6 bases each). The sequenced sample consisted of blood. The receptor was derived from a boy aged 10-17 years in good health. This CDR3 reads CASSIRGAPYNEQFF. For the CDR3, the DNA is TGTGCCAGTAGTATTAGGGGGGCGCCCTACAATGAGCAGTTCTTC. The full variable domain, with the rest looked up from reference TRBV19 and TRBJ2-1, is DGGITQSPKYLFRKEGQNVTLSCEQNLNHDAMYWYRQDPGQGLRLIYYSQIVNDFQKGDIAEGYSVSREKKESFPLTVTSAQKNPTAFYLCASSIRGAPYNEQFFGPGTRLTVL.